The next 22 T cell receptor beta chains were all read from a single sample in a study of shared clonotypes between healthy human individuals. The table came from immunoSEQ multiplex PCR; TCRdb's copy has only in-frame clones and leaves some out. Of 1,100,000 or so clones listed, about four fifths are singletons. The sequencing sample was made of memory CD4+ T cells from PBMCs. Regarding subset: CD45RA-negative fraction. Receptor source: a man between 18 and 29 years old in good health. Some clones in this sample may be carry-over from other donors' samples.

The chain links TRBV6-1 to TRBJ2-7; D tentatively fits TRBD1 or TRBD2 (5 bases each). Trimming left V 3 bases short and J 7 bases short, with 16 bases between. The CDR3 spans 14 residues. CDR1 is MNHNS and CDR2 is SASEGT in the germline V gene. In DNA form, the CDR3 reads TGTGCCAGCAGTGACTGGGGGACCAGGCGGGAGCAGTACTTC. Translated, it gives CASSDWGTRREQYF.

V and J are TRBV30 and TRBJ1-5, with D hard to call. The CDR3 is 13 amino acids. V lost 0 bases to trimming and J lost 3 bases, with 6 bases between them. Looked up from germline, CDR1 is GTSNPN and CDR2 is SVGIG (reference sequence). Written as DNA, the CDR3 is TGTGCCTGGAGTGTCAGGCTCAATCAGCCCCAGCATTTT. It specifies CAWSVRLNQPQHF.

The CDR3 nucleotides are TGTGCCAGCAGTAGAGGACCCGCTTCCTCTGGAAACACCATATATTTT. This sequence encodes CASSRGPASSGNTIYF. The rearrangement joins TRBV28 to TRBJ1-3, with no clear D. In germline, CDR1 is MDHEN, CDR2 SYDVKM. The CDR3 spans 16 residues. V lost 5 bases to trimming and J lost 0 bases, with 14 bases between them.

In DNA, the CDR3 is TGTGCCAGCAGGGGAAGGACTAATGAAAAACTGTTTTTT. Its protein product is CASRGRTNEKLFF. This sequence joins TRBV2 and TRBJ1-4; unclear D gene. Trimming removed 6 bases at V and 2 bases at J, with 7 bases between. The CDR3 runs 13 residues. Germline lookup yields CDR1 SNHLY and CDR2 FYNNEI.

This clone has a handful of counts. This sequence joins TRBV5-1 and TRBJ1-1; no reliable D call. This CDR3 has 16 residues. Germline V gene sequence: CDR1 SGHRS, CDR2 YFSETQ. Trimming took off 0 bases at V and 4 bases at J, with 16 bases between the two ends. The DNA of the CDR3 is TGCGCCAGCAGCTTGGGAGAGGAGTATTGGGGCACTGAAGCTTTCTTT. It yields the protein CASSLGEEYWGTEAFF.

The chain joins TRBV7-6 to TRBJ1-1; a possible D gene is TRBD1 (5 bases). Trimming shortened V by 1 base and J by 0 bases, and 15 bases separated the two germline ends. The CDR3 length is 17 residues. Germline-derived CDR1 and CDR2 are SGHVS and FNYEAQ. The CDR3 region is CASSLVISRGLNTEAFF. The CDR3 DNA reads as TGTGCCAGCAGCTTAGTAATTTCTCGGGGCCTGAACACTGAAGCTTTCTTT. Variable domain in full (rest from reference TRBV7-6 and TRBJ1-1): GAGVSQSPRYKVTKRGQDVALRCDPISGHVSLYWYRQALGQGPEFLTYFNYEAQQDKSGLPNDRFSAERPEGSISTLTIQRTEQRDSAMYRCASSLVISRGLNTEAFFGQGTRLTVV.

This clone was counted at least ten times. The sample holds other DNA sequences that translate to the same CDR3. This sequence joins TRBV18 and TRBJ2-3, with no clear D. The V gene's germline CDR1 is KGHSH and CDR2 LQKENI. This CDR3 region has 15 residues. V was cut by 2 bases and J by 2 bases, with 11 bases left in between. The CDR3 DNA reads as TGTGCCAGCTCACCATCACCCAGAAACACAGATACGCAGTATTTT. Its protein is CASSPSPRNTDTQYF.

The V gene is TRBV11-2, the J gene TRBJ2-7; D is undetermined. The CDR3 is made up of 11 amino acids. V was trimmed by 4 bases and J by 6 bases, leaving 7 bases between them. CDR1 and CDR2 from the germline V gene are SGHAT and FQNNGV. For the CDR3, the DNA is TGTGCCAGCAGCTCTGAATTCGAGCAGTACTTC. It yields the protein CASSSEFEQYF.

Concerning this clone: The sample holds other DNA sequences that translate to the same CDR3. This chain joins TRBV28 and TRBJ2-3; D gene uncertain. There are 11 residues in the CDR3. Per germline, CDR1 MDHEN and CDR2 SYDVKM. V was cut by 2 bases and J by 5 bases, with 2 bases left in between. CDR3: CASSLRDTQYF. CDR3 DNA: TGTGCCAGCAGTTTACGAGATACGCAGTATTTT.

The V and J genes are TRBV28 and TRBJ2-2, with D perhaps TRBD1 (6 bases). The CDR3 contains 14 residues. CDR1 and CDR2 (germline): MDHEN, SYDVKM. Trimming stripped 5 bases from V and 14 bases from J, with 21 bases between. The CDR3 DNA sequence: TGTGCCAGCAGTCAACCGGCCCGGGACAAGGAACTGTTTTTT. It codes for CASSQPARDKELFF.

The rearrangement uses TRBV7-9 and TRBJ2-1, with 9 bases lining up with TRBD2. Trimming removed 7 bases from V and 4 bases from J; junction bases left unmatched: 5. The CDR3 runs to 14 residues. Germline V gene sequence: CDR1 SEHNR, CDR2 FQNEAQ (reference sequence). CDR3 sequence (DNA): TGTGCCAGCACCCGGACTAGCGATTACAATGAGCAGTTCTTC. Translation gives CASTRTSDYNEQFF.

The chain has TRBV28 and TRBJ2-7, with TRBD2 matching over 12 bases. The germline CDR1 and CDR2 sequences are MDHEN and SYDVKM. The CDR3 loop spans 17 amino acids. The junction had 13 bases not matched to a gene; V was cut back by 8 bases and J by 2 bases. DNA of the CDR3: TGTGCCAGCCAAAAACGGGCTAGCGGGAGGGCCGCCTACGAGCAGTACTTC. Translated, it gives CASQKRASGRAAYEQYF.

This clone was counted only a few times. This chain links TRBV25-1 with TRBJ1-2; D remains unclear. V was trimmed by 6 bases and J by 13 bases, leaving 15 bases between them. This CDR3 is built from 11 residues. The germline V gene encodes CDR1 MGHDK and CDR2 SYGVNS. The CDR3: CASSDLDPSTF. CDR3 DNA sequence: TGTGCCAGCAGCGACCTCGATCCAAGCACCTTC.

The V gene is TRBV28, the J gene TRBJ1-5, with D perhaps TRBD1 (5 bases). Germline values: CDR1 MDHEN, CDR2 SYDVKM. CDR3 length equals 12 residues. Deletions cut 7 bases from V and 9 bases from J, with 13 bases between. CDR3 coding DNA: TGTGCCAGCAAAGGGGATAGGGGGCCCCAGCATTTT. Encoded protein: CASKGDRGPQHF.

The chain is built from TRBV7-9 and TRBJ2-7, with a weak D call TRBD2 (6 bases). V lost 3 bases, J lost 0 bases, and 9 bases lay in between. Germline-derived CDR1 and CDR2 are SEHNR and FQNEAQ (reference sequence). The CDR3 extends over 14 amino acids. This CDR3 reads CASSFGSNSYEQYF. CDR3 nucleotide sequence: TGTGCCAGCAGCTTCGGGAGCAACTCCTACGAGCAGTACTTC.

This clone was recorded a few times. The chain combines TRBV6-1 with TRBJ2-3; 7 nucleotides agree with TRBD1. The CDR3 runs 15 residues. Germline values: CDR1 MNHNS, CDR2 SASEGT. J was trimmed by 4 bases and V by 2 bases; bases with no gene match: 6. Here the CDR3 reads CASSESVGGADTQYF. DNA for the CDR3: TGTGCCAGCAGTGAAAGTGTAGGGGGCGCAGATACGCAGTATTTT.

V gene TRBV7-9 combines with J gene TRBJ2-3; TRBD2 matches at 7 bases. Germline CDR1 and CDR2: SEHNR and FQNEAQ (reference sequence). Trimming took 2 bases from V and 4 from J; bases not matched to a gene: 6. This CDR3 region has 15 residues. The CDR3 DNA sequence: TGTGCCAGCAGCTTACCTAGCGGAGACTCAGATACGCAGTATTTT. This sequence encodes CASSLPSGDSDTQYF.

Comment on this clone: Other DNA sequences of this sample code for an identical CDR3. This chain links TRBV7-3 with TRBJ2-5, with 7 bases that match TRBD1. Losses at the gene ends were 5 bases for V and 2 bases for J; bases not matched to a gene: 5. Germline assignment: CDR1 SGHTA and CDR2 FQGTGA. There are 14 residues in the CDR3. The CDR3 region has the DNA TGTGCCAGCAGCCCATCGGGACAGCAAGAGACCCAGTACTTC. This encodes CASSPSGQQETQYF. Combining the CDR3 with reference TRBV7-3 and TRBJ2-5 gives the whole variable domain GAGVSQTPSNKVTEKGKYVELRCDPISGHTALYWYRQSLGQGPEFLIYFQGTGAADDSGLPNDRFFAVRPEGSVSTLKIQRTERGDSAVYLCASSPSGQQETQYFGPGTRLLVL.

The chain recombines TRBV5-6 with TRBJ2-7, with 10 bases that match TRBD1. The CDR3 is 18 amino acids. Germline V gene sequence: CDR1 SGHDT, CDR2 YYEEEE. V shed 4 bases and J 3 bases; nucleotides not matched to a gene: 16. The CDR3 is CASSNRDRGLALNYEQYF. For the CDR3, the DNA is TGTGCCAGCAGCAACCGGGACAGGGGATTGGCCCTAAACTACGAGCAGTACTTC.

The rearrangement uses TRBV6-6 and TRBJ1-2; D perhaps matches TRBD1 (5 bases). The CDR3 loop spans 13 amino acids. V shed 6 bases and J shed 7 bases, with 15 bases lying between them. In germline, CDR1 is MNHNY, CDR2 SVGAGI (reference sequence). Written as DNA, the CDR3 is TGTGCCAGCAGAATCGGGGGAGCGTCTGGCTACACCTTC. Translating gives CASRIGGASGYTF.

J is TRBJ2-2 and V is TRBV28, with 10 bases that match TRBD2. Per germline, CDR1 MDHEN and CDR2 SYDVKM. The CDR3 is 15 amino acids. V lost 10 bases, J lost 7 bases, and 12 bases stayed unmatched. The CDR3 sequence: CAMRPAGGPFGELFF. The CDR3 region has the DNA TGTGCCATGCGGCCAGCGGGAGGGCCTTTCGGGGAGCTGTTTTTT.

This CDR3 reads CASSIFQANTEAFF. In DNA form, the CDR3 reads TGTGCCAGCAGCATATTTCAGGCGAACACTGAAGCTTTCTTT. This chain connects TRBV11-2 to TRBJ1-1, with D hard to call. Germline values: CDR1 SGHAT, CDR2 FQNNGV. Trimming cost V 5 bases and J 1 base, with 11 bases left between them. This CDR3 has 14 residues.